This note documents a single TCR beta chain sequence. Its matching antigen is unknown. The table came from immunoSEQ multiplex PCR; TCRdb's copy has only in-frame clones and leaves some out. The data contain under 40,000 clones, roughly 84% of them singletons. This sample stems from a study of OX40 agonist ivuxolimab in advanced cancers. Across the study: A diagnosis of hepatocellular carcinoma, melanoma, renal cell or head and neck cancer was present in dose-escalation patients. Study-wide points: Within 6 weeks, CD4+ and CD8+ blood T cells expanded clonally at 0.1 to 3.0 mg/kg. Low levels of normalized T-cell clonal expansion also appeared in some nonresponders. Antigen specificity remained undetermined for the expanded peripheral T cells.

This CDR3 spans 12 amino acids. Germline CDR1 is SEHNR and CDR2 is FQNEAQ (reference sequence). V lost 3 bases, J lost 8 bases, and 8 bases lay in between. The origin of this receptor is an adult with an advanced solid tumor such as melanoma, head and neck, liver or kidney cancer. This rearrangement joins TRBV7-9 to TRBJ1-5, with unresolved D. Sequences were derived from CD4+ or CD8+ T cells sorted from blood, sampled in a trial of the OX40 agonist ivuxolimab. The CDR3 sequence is CASSLGGEPQHF. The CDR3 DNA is TGTGCCAGCAGCTTGGGTGGTGAGCCCCAGCATTTT.